This T cell receptor (beta chain) was obtained from a study of blood T cell repertoires in COVID-19. Repertoires were generated with immunoSEQ multiplex PCR, while TCRdb's copy carries only in-frame clones and drops some. Among some 60,000 clones, 70% to 75% were seen once, and the ten largest hold 18%. A few counts support this clone. The same CDR3 also results from other DNA sequences found in this sample. The material sequenced was peripheral blood. The clonotype originates from a woman in her 50s with active or convalescent COVID-19.

CDR3 amino acids: CAWSPGTGELFF. In nucleotides, the CDR3 is TGTGCCTGGAGTCCGGGGACCGGGGAGCTGTTTTTT. This chain uses TRBV30 with TRBJ2-2, with a tentative D call TRBD2 (5 bases). V was clipped by 2 bases and J by 5 bases, with 6 bases between them. The CDR3 runs 12 residues. Germline CDR1 and CDR2: GTSNPN and SVGIG (reference sequence).